These 22 T cell receptor beta chains share one sample of origin, sequenced in a study of response to subunit inactivated influenza vaccine. TCRdb re-analysed the RT-PCR reads in MiXCR, keeping a single row per CDR3 protein. This sample has fewer than 600,000 distinct CDR3 sequences, with around 7.9% found just once. Sequencing was performed on PBMCs from blood, taken less than 25 months after vaccination. These receptors all stem from a man between 50 and 69 years old who received an inactivated influenza vaccine.

The rearrangement uses TRBV20-1 and TRBJ2-3; TRBD2 matches 7 bases. This CDR3 is built from 16 residues. The ends lost 6 bases at V and 3 bases at J; junction bases unmatched: 15. From germline, CDR1 is DFQATT and CDR2 SNEGSKA (reference sequence). The DNA of the CDR3 is TGCAGTGCCGGCGGACTAGGTCAGATCTGGACAGATACGCAGTATTTT. Its translation: CSAGGLGQIWTDTQYF.

The sample holds a few counts of this clonotype. The chain links TRBV3-1 to TRBJ2-2; 8 bases are a match to TRBD2. The CDR3 is made up of 15 amino acids. The germline V gene encodes CDR1 LGHDT and CDR2 YNNKEL (reference sequence). Trimming at V came to 3 bases and at J to 7 bases, leaving 7 bases not matched to a gene. The CDR3 nucleotides are TGTGCCAGCAGCCATCCGGGACTAGAGGGCGGGGAGCTGTTTTTT. Protein: CASSHPGLEGGELFF.

This chain connects TRBV3-1 to TRBJ2-4; TRBD2 agrees at 9 bases. The CDR3 is 15 residues long. Germline V gene lookup returns CDR1 LGHDT and CDR2 YNNKEL (reference sequence). J lost 3 bases, V lost 2 bases, and 2 bases had no gene match. Here the CDR3 DNA reads TGTGCCAGCAGCCAAAAGCGGGAGGACAAAAACATTCAGTACTTC. Translating gives CASSQKREDKNIQYF.

This CDR3 is CASSSPGRTSGKGGYNEQFF. The CDR3 coding sequence is TGTGCCAGCAGCTCACCTGGTAGGACTAGCGGGAAGGGAGGCTACAATGAGCAGTTCTTC. The chain uses TRBV11-2 and TRBJ2-1, with 12 bases that match TRBD2. This CDR3 region has 20 residues. Per germline, CDR1 SGHAT and CDR2 FQNNGV. V trimming: 4 bases; J trimming: 3 bases; junction bases outside the gene matches: 16.

Ten or more counts support this clonotype. The chain carries TRBV29-1 and TRBJ2-2, with D tentatively TRBD2 (6 bases). Germline V gene data show CDR1 as SQVTM and CDR2 as ANQGSEA. V shed 4 bases and J shed 7 bases, with 10 bases lying between them. This CDR3 has 12 amino acids. CDR3 sequence (DNA): TGCAGCGTTGTGCCGCGGGACGGGGAGCTGTTTTTT. This codes for CSVVPRDGELFF.

The chain carries TRBV9 and TRBJ1-2; D gene uncertain. Deletions cut 2 bases from V and 4 bases from J, with 6 bases between. The V gene's germline CDR1 is SGDLS and CDR2 YYNGEE. The CDR3 totals 12 residues. In nucleotides, the CDR3 is TGTGCCAGCAGCGTCCACGGCTATGGCTACACCTTC. It is translated as CASSVHGYGYTF.

The chain couples TRBV18 to TRBJ1-5; 7 bases agree with TRBD1. The V segment lost 2 bases and the J segment 0 bases; nucleotides outside the gene matches: 4. The CDR3 is 16 residues long. Germline lookup yields CDR1 KGHSH and CDR2 LQKENI. CDR3 residues: CASSPFTGDSNQPQHF. CDR3 DNA: TGTGCCAGCTCACCATTCACAGGGGATAGCAATCAGCCCCAGCATTTT.

Comment on this clonotype: The junction does not match germline at one end; this may be a read error. The rearrangement links TRBV4-2 to TRBJ1-1; 7 nucleotides align to TRBD1. The length of the CDR3 is 12 residues. CDR1 and CDR2 (germline): LGHNA, YNFKEQ. CDR3 loop: CACSQGTAEAFF. CDR3 DNA sequence: TGTGCCTGCAGCCAAGGGACAGCAGAAGCTTTCTTT.

This clonotype was detected ten times or more. This rearrangement joins TRBV5-1 to TRBJ2-7; D is possibly TRBD2 (6 bases). This CDR3 comprises 15 residues. Germline CDR1 reads SGHRS; CDR2 reads YFSETQ. V shed 0 bases and J shed 5 bases, with 15 bases lying between them. The CDR3 nucleotides are TGCGCCAGCAGCTTGGAGGGACTCGGCACGAACGAGCAGTACTTC. Translation gives CASSLEGLGTNEQYF.

The chain joins TRBV20-1 to TRBJ2-1; 9 nucleotides align to TRBD2. The CDR3 is made up of 14 amino acids. In germline, CDR1 is DFQATT, CDR2 SNEGSKA (reference sequence). The ends lost 4 bases at V and 4 bases at J; junction bases unmatched: 5. The DNA of the CDR3 is TGCAGTGCTACGCTGGCGGGGGGGTACAATGAGCAGTTCTTC. Protein product: CSATLAGGYNEQFF.

The chain couples TRBV9 to TRBJ2-7; 8 nucleotides line up with TRBD1. The CDR3 sequence is 15 residues long. V shed 4 bases and J 5 bases; nucleotides not matched to a gene: 11. Germline V gene sequence: CDR1 SGDLS, CDR2 YYNGEE. The CDR3 sequence: CASSWGPDRVDEQYF. CDR3 sequence (DNA): TGTGCCAGCAGCTGGGGCCCGGACAGGGTCGACGAGCAGTACTTC.

This clonotype has ten or more counts. The gene calls are TRBV12-3 or TRBV12-4 and TRBJ2-7; 7 nucleotides match TRBD1. V shed 8 bases, J shed 3 bases, and the junction held 13 bases outside the gene matches. CDR3 size: 15 residues. CDR3 region: CASGSPDRADYEQYF. The DNA for the CDR3 is TGTGCCAGCGGTTCTCCAGACAGGGCAGACTACGAGCAGTACTTC.

The chain couples TRBV28 to TRBJ1-5; no definite D call. Germline-derived CDR1 and CDR2 are MDHEN and SYDVKM. The CDR3 runs to 14 residues. Trimming left V 7 bases short and J 0 bases short, with 10 bases between. CDR3 residues: CASKADYSNQPQHF. In nucleotides, the CDR3 is TGTGCCAGCAAGGCGGATTATAGCAATCAGCCCCAGCATTTT. Full variable domain (remainder filled in from reference TRBV28 and TRBJ1-5): DVKVTQSSRYLVKRTGEKVFLECVQDMDHENMFWYRQDPGLGLRLIYFSYDVKMKEKGDIPEGYSVSREKKERFSLILESASTNQTSMYLCASKADYSNQPQHFGDGTRLSIL.

The CDR3 nucleotides read TGCAGTGCTAGTAGTGGCAGGGCGAACACTGAAGCTTTCTTT. It specifies CSASSGRANTEAFF. The chain joins TRBV20-1 to TRBJ1-1, with a possible D match to TRBD1 (5 bases). CDR1 and CDR2 (germline): DFQATT, SNEGSKA (reference sequence). Trimming took off 3 bases at V and 1 base at J, with 12 bases between the two ends. This CDR3 is 14 amino acids long.

This clonotype was counted between two and nine times. The chain employs TRBV12-3 or TRBV12-4 and TRBJ1-2; D is possibly TRBD1 (5 bases). CDR3 length: 14 residues. V was clipped by 3 bases and J by 0 bases, with 8 bases between them. CDR3 residues: CASSFGHANYGYTF. The CDR3 DNA sequence: TGTGCCAGCAGTTTTGGACACGCTAACTATGGCTACACCTTC.

This clonotype was observed a few times. The J gene is TRBJ1-2, the V gene TRBV4-2; no reliable D call. Germline-derived CDR1 and CDR2 are LGHNA and YNFKEQ. The CDR3 contains 14 residues. V was cut by 0 bases and J by 3 bases, with 8 bases left in between. The CDR3, as DNA: TGTGCCAGCAGCCAAGATCCAGAAGACTATGGCTACACCTTC. Protein product: CASSQDPEDYGYTF.

The chain uses TRBV12-3 or TRBV12-4 and TRBJ1-4, with a possible D match to TRBD1 (5 bases). The CDR3 is made up of 15 amino acids. V was clipped by 5 bases and J by 0 bases, with 10 bases between them. In nucleotides, the CDR3 is TGTGCCAGCAGTCGGGACGTTGCAACTAATGAAAAACTGTTTTTT. Its translation: CASSRDVATNEKLFF.

This clonotype occurred a few times. The chain carries TRBV5-6 and TRBJ2-7; D is undetermined. Trimming took off 3 bases at V and 0 bases at J, with 10 bases between the two ends. The CDR3 is 14 amino acids. Germline V gene lookup returns CDR1 SGHDT and CDR2 YYEEEE. CDR3 sequence (DNA): TGTGCCAGCAGCTCTGCGACGGCCTCCTACGAGCAGTACTTC. This gives the protein CASSSATASYEQYF.

This clonotype has just a few counts. The V call is TRBV28, the J call TRBJ2-2; D is uncertain. The CDR3 runs to 13 residues. CDR1 MDHEN and CDR2 SYDVKM come from the germline V gene. Trimming left V 4 bases short and J 5 bases short, with 8 bases between. The DNA for the CDR3 is TGTGCCAGCAGTTCTCAAGTTACCGGGGAGCTGTTTTTT. It yields the protein CASSSQVTGELFF.

This clonotype came up a few times. V is TRBV6-5 and J is TRBJ2-6, with TRBD1 matching over 7 bases. Germline CDR1 and CDR2: MNHEY and SVGAGI. This CDR3 has 17 residues. Trimming at V came to 0 bases and at J to 1 base, leaving 3 bases not matched to a gene. The CDR3 region is CASSYSPTGSGANVLTF. The CDR3 nucleotides are TGTGCCAGCAGTTACTCGCCGACAGGGTCTGGGGCCAACGTCCTGACTTTC.

This clonotype was seen many times. This chain's CDR3 is CASSYGRLADYEQYF. The CDR3 bases are TGTGCCAGCAGTTACGGGAGACTAGCGGACTACGAGCAGTACTTC. The genes are TRBV6-2 or TRBV6-3 and TRBJ2-7; 9 bases agree with TRBD2. CDR1 and CDR2 from the germline V gene are MNHEY and SVGEGT. Trimming cost V 2 bases and J 3 bases; bases outside gene matches: 5. The CDR3 loop spans 15 amino acids.

This clonotype was detected a few times. The chain recombines TRBV18 with TRBJ1-2; a weak D match, TRBD1 (6 bases). The V and J ends lost 1 base and 4 bases respectively, with 10 bases between them. There are 14 residues in the CDR3. CDR1 is KGHSH and CDR2 is LQKENI in the germline V gene. The CDR3 DNA follows: TGTGCCAGCTCACCACGTGGACAGATCTATGGCTACACCTTC. Residues: CASSPRGQIYGYTF.